This TCR beta chain was sequenced for a study of Ad26.COV2.S vaccination and SARS-CoV-2 variants. Clones were read by immunoSEQ multiplex PCR, and TCRdb kept only the in-frame ones, dropping some. The sample lists about 180,000 clones; around 85% were seen once. Points on this clone: Its cognate antigen is unknown.

Findings and limits, study-wide: Vaccine and placebo recipients had similar non-spike TCR breadth. The TCR breadth and depth analyses may have produced an underestimate of total T cell responses. Marked by substantial breadth, spike-specific CD8+ and CD4+ T cell responses were reportedly seen after vaccination. Spike-specific TCR breadth was greater after Ad26.COV2.S than placebo.

This CDR3 is 15 amino acids long. Germline-derived CDR1 and CDR2 are SGHNT and YYREEE (reference sequence). The trim removed 4 bases at V and 2 bases at J, leaving 7 bases unmatched. The material was peripheral blood, obtained after recovery from COVID-19. This chain connects TRBV5-4 to TRBJ1-2; TRBD1 matches at 8 bases. The source of this sequence is a human donor who had recovered from COVID-19. The DNA of the CDR3 is TGTGCCAGCAGCCCCCCGACAGGGGCGAACTATGGCTACACCTTC. It is translated as CASSPPTGANYGYTF.